These 8 T cell receptor beta chains originate from one sample sequenced in a study of regulatory T cells in long-lasting Graves disease. CDR3-region Arm-PCR and iRepertoire HTBI primers produced the TCR beta libraries. TCRdb ran MiXCR on the multiplex PCR reads and lists one entry per CDR3 protein. Found here are roughly 500,000 distinct CDR3 sequences, about 22% of them singletons; the top ten hold around 12%. Time point noted: persistent/refractory GD, antithyroid drugs over 5 years with positive TRAb. Isolated PBMC RNA provided the starting material for the TCR library. This sample comprised peripheral blood mononuclear cells (PBMCs), obtained when the disease was refractory, from a patient treated with antithyroid drugs. These receptors were obtained from a female donor with Graves disease.

In its sample, this clonotype was seen many times. This chain connects TRBV28 to TRBJ2-2; D is unresolved. The V and J ends lost 3 bases and 7 bases respectively, with 6 bases between them. Germline V gene sequence: CDR1 MDHEN, CDR2 SYDVKM. The CDR3 has 12 residues. The CDR3 is CASSFHGGELFF. CDR3 in DNA: TGTGCCAGCAGTTTTCATGGCGGGGAGCTGTTTTTT. Full variable domain (remainder filled in from reference TRBV28 and TRBJ2-2): DVKVTQSSRYLVKRTGEKVFLECVQDMDHENMFWYRQDPGLGLRLIYFSYDVKMKEKGDIPEGYSVSREKKERFSLILESASTNQTSMYLCASSFHGGELFFGEGSRLTVL.

The rearrangement joins TRBV20-1 to TRBJ1-2; 7 positions match TRBD1. This CDR3 spans 14 amino acids. With V trimmed by 6 bases and J by 4 bases, 11 bases remained unmatched. Germline CDR1 is DFQATT and CDR2 is SNEGSKA (reference sequence). The CDR3 DNA is TGCAGTGCCGACCCAGGGGGGGCTGGCTATGGCTACACCTTC. Encoded protein: CSADPGGAGYGYTF.

The chain combines TRBV13 with TRBJ1-1; 11 bases match TRBD1. The trim removed 5 bases at V and 4 bases at J, leaving 6 bases unmatched. The germline CDR1 and CDR2 sequences are PRHDT and FYEKMQ (reference sequence). The CDR3 consists of 15 residues. The CDR3 DNA is TGTGCCAGCAGCGACCCGGGACAGGGGGGCACTGAAGCTTTCTTT. It encodes CASSDPGQGGTEAFF.

The chain employs TRBV14 and TRBJ2-7; 10 nucleotides align to TRBD2. V shed 2 bases and J 4 bases; nucleotides not matched to a gene: 8. The CDR3 runs 16 residues. Germline CDR1 reads SGHDN; CDR2 reads FVKESK. This chain's CDR3 is CASSQPWASGSYEQYF. In nucleotides, the CDR3 is TGTGCCAGCAGCCAACCGTGGGCTAGCGGGAGTTACGAGCAGTACTTC.

Only a few counts were recorded for this clonotype. The genes are TRBV9 and TRBJ1-6; D call uncertain. Looked up from germline, CDR1 is SGDLS and CDR2 is YYNGEE. Trimming cost V 3 bases and J 5 bases, with 9 bases left between them. The CDR3 spans 14 residues. CDR3 DNA sequence: TGTGCCAGCAGCGCCAGTATGGATAATTCACCCCTCCACTTT. It yields the protein CASSASMDNSPLHF.

In this sample, this clonotype turned up a few times. The CDR3 spells CATSDGQALRTEAFF. CDR3 bases: TGTGCCACCAGTGATGGACAGGCTTTGAGGACTGAAGCTTTCTTT. This sequence joins TRBV24-1 and TRBJ1-1, with 7 nucleotides matching TRBD1. CDR1 and CDR2 (germline): KGHDR, SFDVKD. The CDR3 has 15 residues. The V and J ends lost 3 bases and 5 bases, in that order; junction bases with no gene match: 8.

This clonotype occurred many times. This chain joins TRBV2 and TRBJ1-5; 10 nucleotides align to TRBD1. V was clipped by 6 bases and J by 6 bases; unmatched bases: 5. The V gene's germline CDR1 is SNHLY and CDR2 FYNNEI. The CDR3 is 14 amino acids. This chain's CDR3 is CASRRQGAVQPQHF. CDR3 nucleotides: TGTGCCAGCAGGAGACAGGGGGCTGTTCAGCCCCAGCATTTT.

Written as DNA, the CDR3 is TGTGCCAGCAGTGCCCTAGGCGGGGGGAACACCGGGGAGCTGTTTTTT. It encodes CASSALGGGNTGELFF. This sequence joins TRBV6-4 and TRBJ2-2, with 7 bases aligning to TRBD2. Germline CDR1 MRHNA, CDR2 SNTAGT. This CDR3 has 16 residues. Trimming cost V 4 bases and J 1 base; bases outside gene matches: 6.